The rows below give T cell receptor beta chains drawn from one sample of a study of shared clonotypes between healthy human individuals. The method was immunoSEQ multiplex PCR; TCRdb's version includes in-frame clones alone and lacks a portion of them. Found here are 2 million to 2.5 million clones, roughly 95% of them singletons; the top ten hold 0.9% to 1.4%. The source material was naive CD8+ T cells sorted from blood. Receptor source: a man in his late teens or twenties in good health. Both conserved end residues are part of each CDR3. The order of the fields is J gene, V gene, D gene, clone size, CDR3 protein, CDR3 DNA. D genes are given only for firm matches. Clone size, where shown, is once, few, many, or a class for clones that have expanded.

>TRBJ2-3|TRBV10-2|-|-
CASRKGDTQYF
TGCGCCAGCAGGAAGGGAGATACGCAGTATTTT
>TRBJ2-5|TRBV12-5|-|-
CASGLPFGETGGEQETQYF
TGTGCTAGTGGTTTGCCCTTCGGTGAAACAGGGGGGGAACAAGAGACCCAGTACTTC
>TRBJ1-2|TRBV4-1|-|few
CASSQDVQQLYGYTF
TGCGCCAGCAGCCAAGATGTACAGCAACTCTATGGCTACACCTTC
>TRBJ2-1|TRBV5-1|TRBD2|once
CASSSSGGAYEQFF
TGCGCCAGCAGCTCTAGCGGGGGGGCCTATGAGCAGTTCTTC
>TRBJ1-6|TRBV9|TRBD1|-
CASSAQQGPLHF
TGTGCCAGCAGCGCCCAACAGGGGCCCCTCCACTTT
>TRBJ1-2|TRBV6-5|-|-
CASSPSPGSYGYTF
TGTGCCAGCAGTCCGTCCCCAGGCAGCTATGGCTACACCTTC
>TRBJ1-1|TRBV28|-|-
CASSPQTGFMNTEAFF
TGTGCCAGCAGTCCCCAGACAGGATTCATGAACACTGAAGCTTTCTTT
>TRBJ2-5|TRBV5-4|TRBD1|-
CASSPGTVETQYF
TGTGCCAGCAGCCCAGGGACAGTGGAGACCCAGTACTTC
>TRBJ2-1|TRBV9|TRBD2|-
CASSVAPGLAGGSSSYNEQFF
TGTGCCAGCAGCGTAGCCCCCGGACTAGCGGGGGGGTCGAGCTCCTACAATGAGCAGTTCTTC
>TRBJ1-2|TRBV2|-|-
CASSEALQLQVYGYTF
TGTGCCAGCAGTGAAGCGCTTCAGTTACAAGTCTATGGCTACACCTTC
>TRBJ2-5|TRBV6-5|TRBD1|-
CASSRDRAQETQYF
TGTGCCAGCAGTAGGGACAGGGCACAAGAGACCCAGTACTTC
>TRBJ1-5|TRBV6-5|-|-
CASREYSNQPQHF
TGTGCCAGCAGGGAATATAGCAATCAGCCCCAGCATTTT
>TRBJ1-1|TRBV30|TRBD1|-
CAWSTGEYTEAFF
TGTGCCTGGAGTACAGGGGAATACACTGAAGCTTTCTTT
>TRBJ2-1|TRBV27|-|-
CASSRLGEQFF
TGTGCCAGCAGCCGGCTCGGTGAGCAGTTCTTC
>TRBJ2-4|TRBV28|TRBD1|-
CASTLLLQGAKNIQYF
TGTGCCAGCACCCTCCTCCTCCAGGGGGCTAAAAACATTCAGTACTTC
>TRBJ2-5|TRBV7-6|TRBD1|-
CASSRHLGQGEGETQYF
TGTGCCAGCAGCCGACATTTGGGACAGGGGGAAGGAGAGACCCAGTACTTC
>TRBJ1-1|TRBV7-8|TRBD1|-
CASSLGGQGFEAFF
TGTGCCAGCAGCTTAGGGGGACAGGGGTTTGAAGCTTTCTTT
>TRBJ2-7|TRBV7-2|-|-
CASSQGLTSYEQYF
TGTGCCAGCAGCCAAGGACTGACCTCCTACGAGCAGTACTTC
>TRBJ1-1|TRBV27|TRBD1|-
CASSFSGGIAEAFF
TGTGCCAGCAGTTTCTCAGGGGGCATCGCTGAAGCTTTCTTT
>TRBJ1-1|TRBV7-9|-|-
CASSPPGTRNTEAFF
TGTGCCAGCAGCCCCCCCGGGACAAGGAACACTGAAGCTTTCTTT
>TRBJ2-5|TRBV27|-|-
CASSPGVVTETQYF
TGTGCCAGCAGTCCCGGGGTGGTAACCGAGACCCAGTACTTC
>TRBJ1-2|TRBV7-2|-|-
CASSLVPGDQGLGYGYTF
TGTGCCAGCAGCTTAGTGCCGGGAGATCAGGGGCTAGGCTATGGCTACACCTTC
>TRBJ2-7|TRBV11-2|TRBD1|-
CASSPELGQGYYEQYF
TGTGCCAGCAGCCCTGAGCTGGGACAGGGGTACTACGAGCAGTACTTC
>TRBJ2-3|TRBV27|TRBD2|-
CASLELAGVGPDTDTQYF
TGTGCCAGCCTAGAATTAGCGGGGGTTGGGCCCGACACAGATACGCAGTATTTT
>TRBJ2-7|TRBV4-1|TRBD1|-
CASAIRTGVASEQYF
TGCGCCAGCGCGATAAGGACAGGGGTAGCAAGCGAGCAGTACTTC
>TRBJ2-1|TRBV27|TRBD2|-
CASRVGGVDEQFF
TGTGCCAGCAGGGTTGGGGGGGTCGATGAGCAGTTCTTC
>TRBJ2-1|TRBV9|-|-
CASSGGRGESYNEQFF
TGTGCCAGCAGCGGGGGAAGGGGAGAGTCCTACAATGAGCAGTTCTTC
>TRBJ2-7|TRBV5-6|TRBD1|-
CASSLLGQGSYEQYF
TGTGCCAGCAGCTTGTTGGGACAGGGCTCCTACGAGCAGTACTTC
>TRBJ2-7|TRBV5-1|-|few
CASSLGTGTSYEQYF
TGCGCCAGCAGCTTGGGCACAGGGACCTCCTACGAGCAGTACTTC
>TRBJ2-2|TRBV5-1|TRBD2|-
CASSLPSGDTGELFF
TGCGCCAGCAGCTTGCCTAGCGGGGACACCGGGGAGCTGTTTTTT
>TRBJ2-7|TRBV27|TRBD1|-
CASSYLEATGAMGYEQYF
TGTGCCAGCAGTTACCTCGAAGCCACAGGGGCGATGGGTTACGAGCAGTACTTC
>TRBJ2-2|TRBV6-1|-|-
CASSEANSYTGELFF
TGTGCCAGCAGTGAAGCGAACTCTTACACCGGGGAGCTGTTTTTT
>TRBJ2-7|TRBV9|TRBD2|-
CASSVASGAPYEQYF
TGTGCCAGCAGCGTAGCGAGCGGGGCCCCCTACGAGCAGTACTTC
>TRBJ2-7|TRBV28|TRBD1|once
CASSQGTGASF
TGTGCCAGCAGCCAAGGGACAGGGGCGTCCTTC
>TRBJ2-3|TRBV28|TRBD2|-
CASSLREVSTDTQYF
TGTGCCAGCAGTTTGCGGGAGGTGAGCACAGATACGCAGTATTTT
>TRBJ2-7|TRBV2|TRBD1|-
CASGDSAGDSPYEQYF
TGTGCCAGCGGGGATTCCGCAGGGGACAGCCCCTACGAGCAGTACTTC
>TRBJ2-1|TRBV30|-|-
CAWALMGKITYNEQFF
TGTGCCTGGGCGCTGATGGGGAAAATCACCTACAATGAGCAGTTCTTC
>TRBJ1-2|TRBV7-2|-|-
CASSWGDGYTF
TGTGCCAGCAGCTGGGGCGATGGCTACACCTTC
>TRBJ1-6|TRBV5-1|-|-
CASSARDFKNSPLHF
TGCGCCAGCAGCGCCAGGGATTTTAAGAATTCACCCCTCCACTTT
>TRBJ2-7|TRBV7-6|TRBD1|-
CASSLGTGDPYEQYF
TGTGCCAGCAGCTTAGGGACAGGGGATCCCTACGAGCAGTACTTC
>TRBJ1-2|TRBV4-1|-|-
CASAPPLGGYTF
TGCGCCAGCGCCCCCCCATTAGGCGGCTACACCTTC
>TRBJ2-3|TRBV5-8|-|-
CASSLGWDKKSDTQYF
TGTGCCAGCAGCTTGGGTTGGGACAAAAAATCAGATACGCAGTATTTT
>TRBJ2-7|TRBV5-6|TRBD2|-
CASSLGLAETEQYF
TGTGCCAGCAGCTTGGGACTAGCGGAGACCGAGCAGTACTTC
>TRBJ2-2|TRBV28|-|few
CASSFPGELFF
TGTGCCAGCAGTTTCCCCGGGGAGCTGTTTTTT
>TRBJ2-1|TRBV4-3|TRBD1|-
CASSQENRGFEQFF
TGCGCCAGCAGCCAAGAGAACAGGGGGTTTGAGCAGTTCTTC
>TRBJ2-2|TRBV6-5|TRBD1|few
CASSPRTGGTGELFF
TGTGCCAGCAGCCCTCGGACAGGGGGCACCGGGGAGCTGTTTTTT
>TRBJ2-2|TRBV7-9|-|-
CASSRVSWPGELFF
TGTGCCAGCAGCCGCGTCTCCTGGCCGGGGGAGCTGTTTTTT
>TRBJ2-2|TRBV7-9|-|-
CASSLGSPYPGRELFF
TGTGCCAGCTCCCTAGGGAGCCCCTACCCCGGTCGGGAGCTGTTTTTT
>TRBJ2-7|TRBV12-1|-|-
CASSDRGTSPYEQYF
TGTGCCAGCAGCGATAGAGGGACCTCTCCCTACGAGCAGTACTTC
>TRBJ1-1|TRBV5-1|TRBD1|-
CASSLATGGYTEAFF
TGCGCCAGCAGCTTGGCCACAGGGGGGTACACTGAAGCTTTCTTT
>TRBJ1-3|TRBV5-4|-|-
CAIGPGSSGNTIYF
TGTGCCATCGGACCAGGTAGCTCTGGAAACACCATATATTTT
>TRBJ1-1|TRBV28|TRBD1|-
CASSPRGQGFMNTEAFF
TGTGCCAGCAGTCCTCGGGGACAGGGCTTCATGAACACTGAAGCTTTCTTT
>TRBJ2-1|TRBV10-3|-|-
CAISDDPPYNEQFF
TGTGCCATCAGTGACGATCCCCCCTACAATGAGCAGTTCTTC
>TRBJ2-7|TRBV6-1|-|-
CASSDTSSYPYEQYF
TGTGCCAGCAGTGACACATCCTCCTACCCCTACGAGCAGTACTTC
>TRBJ1-2|TRBV21-1|-|few
CASSTFSRGQTIYGYTF
TGTGCCAGCAGCACCTTCTCCAGGGGACAGACAATCTATGGCTACACCTTC